A selection of T cell receptor beta chains follows, all from one sample in a study of blood T cell repertoires in COVID-19. Only in-frame clones appear in the TCRdb table, and some are missing; sequencing was by immunoSEQ multiplex PCR. The sample holds 85,000 to 120,000 clones; 60% to 85% are singletons and the top ten take 6.2%. Sequencing used peripheral blood. Receptors originate from a man aged 80 or over with COVID-19, enrolled during active disease. CDR3s leave out the opening cysteine and the closing phenylalanine or tryptophan. Fields, in order: clone size, V gene, CDR3 protein. Size tells how often a clone was seen (once, few, many) or the class of an expanded clone, and some rows leave it out.

>.|TRBV19
ASRWQGNQPQH
>.|TRBV9
ASSEPSSYEQY
>.|TRBV7-9
ASSLVSSFEKLF
>.|TRBV2
ASIPNRGQETQY
>.|TRBV25-1
ASSDEGRGNTEAF
>.|TRBV24-1
ATSDPGTGGFNEQF
>.|TRBV7-8
ASSTGQVKETQY
>.|TRBV6-1
ASSDPRGLDSPLH
>.|TRBV7-9
ASRDRDRGLTGELF
>.|TRBV28
ASSSAGQGGYGYT
>.|TRBV7-2
ASSRTSHLREQY
>.|TRBV24-1
ATSDPREVHEQY
>.|TRBV7-9
ASSFTGDSNQPQH
>few|TRBV30
AWRSTSGGEKLF
>.|TRBV19
ASTGNPYGYT
>.|TRBV7-9
ASSSSGTDHGGT
>.|TRBV28
ASGGTYYEQY
>.|TRBV9
ASSVGPTSDSYEQY
>.|TRBV7-9
ASSSGQGSGEKLF
>.|TRBV28
AITPGTGAREQY
>.|TRBV7-3
ASSLGLVPYNEQF
>.|TRBV29-1
SVQDRFSGEQF
>.|TRBV11-1
ASSLTRGREKLF
>.|TRBV6-5
ASSYGTGQVEAF
>.|TRBV7-3
ASSLSRVLGGELF
>once|TRBV6-5
ASSYGTGANVLT
>.|TRBV6-5
ASSYGGRVFEQY
>.|TRBV21-1
AIRTGGIRETV
>few|TRBV5-1
ASSLAGPHLGNTIY
>.|TRBV27
ASRLLGQAFYEQY
>.|TRBV6-6
ASTPRGTVSNQPQH
>.|TRBV7-6
ASSLQGTGELF
>few|TRBV29-1
SVGSLAGPYNEQF
>.|TRBV2
ASRPTGSGLNEQF
>.|TRBV5-1
ASSNGGGDYGYT
>.|TRBV7-2
ASSWEGWKKLF
>.|TRBV28
ASSALAGRADTQY
>once|TRBV19
ASIKGGNGANVLT
>.|TRBV5-1
ASSLGLGHSSGNTIY
>.|TRBV5-1
ASSPPGQLLGYT